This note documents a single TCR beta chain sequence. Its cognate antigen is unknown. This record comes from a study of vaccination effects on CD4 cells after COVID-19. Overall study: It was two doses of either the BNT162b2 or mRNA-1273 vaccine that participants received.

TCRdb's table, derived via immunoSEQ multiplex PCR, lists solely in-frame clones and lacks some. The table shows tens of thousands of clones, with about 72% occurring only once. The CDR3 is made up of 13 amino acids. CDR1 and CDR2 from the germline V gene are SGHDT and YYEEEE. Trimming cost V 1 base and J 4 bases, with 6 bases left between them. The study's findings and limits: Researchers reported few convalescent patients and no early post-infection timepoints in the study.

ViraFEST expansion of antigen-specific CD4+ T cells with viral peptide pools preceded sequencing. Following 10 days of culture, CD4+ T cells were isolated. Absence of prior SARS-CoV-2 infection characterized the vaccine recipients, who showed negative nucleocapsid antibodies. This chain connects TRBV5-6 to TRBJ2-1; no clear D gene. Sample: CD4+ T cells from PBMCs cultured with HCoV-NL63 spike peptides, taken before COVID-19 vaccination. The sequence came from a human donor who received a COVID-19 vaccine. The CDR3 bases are TGTGCCAGCAGCTTGCGGCTGTACAATGAGCAGTTCTTC. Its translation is CASSLRLYNEQFF.